A single sample is the source of the 18 T cell receptor beta chains below, sequenced in a study of T cell responses to AZD1222 COVID-19 vaccine. Using immunoSEQ multiplex PCR, the repertoire was profiled, and TCRdb retains in-frame clones only, with some absent. Seen here are 80,000 to 90,000 clones, around nine tenths observed once, and the top ten hold around 3%. Sequences were derived from peripheral blood, sampled on day 0 of AZD1222 vaccination. The receptors derive from an adult in good health.

The V gene is TRBV3-1 (or the pseudogene TRBV3-2), the J gene TRBJ1-2; D is unresolved. The V end was cut by 4 bases, the J end by 8 bases, with 14 bases between. CDR3 size: 13 residues. In germline, CDR1 is LGHDT, CDR2 YNNKEL (reference sequence). CDR3: CASSPRSRDGYTF. Written as DNA, the CDR3 is TGTGCCAGCAGCCCAAGGAGCCGCGACGGCTACACCTTC.

This rearrangement joins TRBV25-1 to TRBJ1-6; no reliable D call. Germline CDR1 and CDR2: MGHDK and SYGVNS. V lost 3 bases to trimming and J lost 5 bases, with 8 bases between them. CDR3 length equals 14 residues. The CDR3 sequence is CASSEEVNNSPLHF. DNA for the CDR3: TGTGCCAGCAGTGAGGAGGTTAATAATTCACCCCTCCACTTT.

This sequence joins TRBV18 and TRBJ1-4; possibly TRBD1 for D (5 bases). Germline CDR1 reads KGHSH; CDR2 reads LQKENI. The CDR3 consists of 15 residues. The V end lost 5 bases, the J end lost 3 bases, and 13 bases lay between the germline ends. CDR3 in amino acids: CASSTGPGANEKLFF. The CDR3 DNA reads as TGTGCCAGCTCAACGGGGCCAGGAGCTAATGAAAAACTGTTTTTT.

The V call is TRBV3-1 (or the pseudogene TRBV3-2), the J call TRBJ2-5, with 9 bases that match TRBD2. The length of the CDR3 is 17 residues. Germline V gives CDR1 LGHDT, CDR2 YNNKEL (reference sequence). With 0 bases clipped from V and 1 base from J, the junction kept 6 bases outside the gene matches. The CDR3 region has the DNA TGTGCCAGCAGCCAAGATCCTAGCGGGACAGTCCAAGAGACCCAGTACTTC. It specifies CASSQDPSGTVQETQYF.

The chain is built from TRBV24-1 and TRBJ2-6; unclear D gene. The CDR3 runs to 15 residues. Deletions cut 9 bases from V and 0 bases from J, with 11 bases between. Germline V CDR1 and CDR2: KGHDR, SFDVKD. CDR3 DNA sequence: TGTGCCACCGAAGACCTGAGCTCTGGGGCCAACGTCCTGACTTTC. It encodes CATEDLSSGANVLTF.

A single count supports this clone. V usage is TRBV2 and J usage is TRBJ2-3, with TRBD2 matching over 11 bases. V lost 7 bases and J lost 3; bases outside the gene matches: 6. The CDR3 contains 15 residues. Germline V CDR1 and CDR2: SNHLY, FYNNEI. CDR3 DNA: TGTGCCAGCAAGGTGGGACTAGCGGCAACAGATACGCAGTATTTT. The encoded protein is CASKVGLAATDTQYF.

This rearrangement joins TRBV6-1 to TRBJ1-4; a weak D match, TRBD1 (5 bases). Germline values: CDR1 MNHNS, CDR2 SASEGT. The CDR3 extends over 16 amino acids. Between the trimmed V and J ends, which lost 4 bases and 0 bases, there was a span of 12 bases. This chain's CDR3 is CASSVRQTATNEKLFF. In DNA form, the CDR3 reads TGTGCCAGCAGTGTTCGACAGACTGCAACTAATGAAAAACTGTTTTTT.

The rearrangement links TRBV5-4 to TRBJ2-7; 7 nucleotides agree with TRBD1. CDR3 length: 13 residues. V dropped 7 bases and J dropped 2; count of bases not matched to a gene: 6. Germline values: CDR1 SGHNT, CDR2 YYREEE (reference sequence). The CDR3 DNA sequence: TGTGCCAGCGGGGACAGTGGGGCCTACGAGCAGTACTTC. Its protein is CASGDSGAYEQYF.

The table lists this clone with a count of one. The V gene is TRBV27, the J gene TRBJ1-5; no firm D call. The V gene lost 5 bases and the J gene lost 1 base, with 9 bases spanning the gap. CDR3 length equals 14 residues. Germline assignment: CDR1 MNHEY and CDR2 SMNVEV (reference sequence). CDR3 sequence: CASSTRPSNQPQHF. DNA for the CDR3: TGTGCCAGCAGTACGCGTCCAAGCAATCAGCCCCAGCATTTT.

The chain has TRBV28 and TRBJ1-1; D is unclear. The germline V gene encodes CDR1 MDHEN and CDR2 SYDVKM. The V and J ends lost 2 bases and 6 bases respectively, with 13 bases between them. The CDR3 extends over 14 amino acids. The CDR3 region is CASSLQTTGAEAFF. CDR3 DNA sequence: TGTGCCAGCAGTTTACAGACGACCGGGGCTGAAGCTTTCTTT. Using reference TRBV28 and TRBJ1-1 for the parts outside the CDR3, the full variable domain is DVKVTQSSRYLVKRTGEKVFLECVQDMDHENMFWYRQDPGLGLRLIYFSYDVKMKEKGDIPEGYSVSREKKERFSLILESASTNQTSMYLCASSLQTTGAEAFFGQGTRLTVV.

This chain links TRBV6-1 with TRBJ1-5, with a possible D match to TRBD1 (5 bases). V lost 0 bases and J lost 9, with 15 bases in between. The CDR3 length is 15 residues. The germline V gene encodes CDR1 MNHNS and CDR2 SASEGT. The CDR3 loop reads CASSEAVQGAGPQHF. In DNA, the CDR3 is TGTGCCAGCAGTGAAGCGGTGCAGGGCGCCGGGCCCCAGCATTTT.

This chain uses TRBV9 with TRBJ1-1; perhaps TRBD1 as D (5 bases). V lost 0 bases to trimming and J lost 2 bases, with 11 bases between them. The CDR3 contains 15 residues. Germline V CDR1 and CDR2: SGDLS, YYNGEE. The CDR3 here is CASSVGLGANTEAFF. CDR3 bases: TGTGCCAGCAGCGTAGGTTTAGGGGCAAACACTGAAGCTTTCTTT.

The CDR3 is CASSPRDSDEQFF. CDR3 in DNA: TGTGCCAGCTCACCCCGGGACAGCGATGAGCAGTTCTTC. This chain connects TRBV18 to TRBJ2-1, with 7 bases lining up with TRBD1. The CDR3 is made up of 13 amino acids. Germline loops: CDR1 KGHSH, CDR2 LQKENI. J gave up 8 bases and V 3 bases, and 4 bases lay outside the gene matches.

The V call is TRBV18, the J call TRBJ2-6; no definite D call. The V end lost 6 bases, the J end lost 2 bases, and 11 bases lay between the germline ends. The CDR3 length is 15 residues. Germline V gene sequence: CDR1 KGHSH, CDR2 LQKENI. The CDR3 nucleotides are TGTGCCAGCTCCCCGGGCAGCGCTGGGGCCAACGTCCTGACTTTC. This sequence encodes CASSPGSAGANVLTF.

J is TRBJ2-2 and V is TRBV5-4; no clear D gene. CDR1 is SGHNT and CDR2 is YYREEE in the germline V gene (reference sequence). This CDR3 has 14 amino acids. V gave up 2 bases and J gave up 2 bases, with 7 bases separating them. This CDR3 is CASSLITNTGELFF. The CDR3, as DNA: TGTGCCAGCAGCTTAATTACCAACACCGGGGAGCTGTTTTTT.

The genes are TRBV2 and TRBJ1-2, with D possibly matching TRBD1 (5 bases). Germline-derived CDR1 and CDR2 are SNHLY and FYNNEI. The V end lost 8 bases, the J end lost 3 bases, and 7 bases lay between the germline ends. CDR3 size: 11 residues. The CDR3 loop reads CASVRDYGYTF. The CDR3 nucleotides read TGTGCCAGCGTCAGGGACTATGGCTACACCTTC.

The J gene is TRBJ1-1, the V gene TRBV7-9; 9 nucleotides line up with TRBD1. The length of the CDR3 is 14 residues. Unmatched junction bases numbered 1, after V lost 4 bases and J lost 1 base. Per the germline V gene, CDR1 is SEHNR and CDR2 is FQNEAQ (reference sequence). CDR3 amino acids: CASSWGQGNTEAFF. CDR3 DNA: TGTGCCAGCAGCTGGGGACAGGGGAACACTGAAGCTTTCTTT.

The chain recombines TRBV10-3 with TRBJ2-5; the match to TRBD2 covers 16 bases. V lost 6 bases and J lost 1; bases outside the gene matches: 8. The germline gives CDR1 ENHRY, CDR2 SYGVKD. The CDR3 runs to 18 residues. CDR3 sequence reads: CAISSGTSGGDGQETQYF. In nucleotides, the CDR3 is TGTGCCATCAGCTCCGGGACTAGCGGGGGGGATGGCCAAGAGACCCAGTACTTC.